This TCR beta chain was sequenced during a study of PD-1 blockade in mismatch repair-deficient tumors. The V gene end was trimmed by 4 bases and the J gene end by 3 bases; junction bases not matched to a gene: 8. Germline CDR1 and CDR2: SGHNT and YENEEA. This CDR3 is built from 16 residues. Clones were read by immunoSEQ multiplex PCR, and TCRdb kept only the in-frame ones, dropping some. The sample has over 75,000 clones, over 70% seen once. The receptor was derived from an adult with mismatch repair-deficient cancer. The rearrangement links TRBV11-3 to TRBJ2-3; 9 nucleotides align to TRBD2. The sample consisted of peripheral blood, taken 12 weeks after starting pembrolizumab. The CDR3 here is CASSSRGRGGTDTQYF. The CDR3 nucleotides are TGTGCCAGCAGCTCCAGAGGGCGGGGGGGGACAGATACGCAGTATTTT.